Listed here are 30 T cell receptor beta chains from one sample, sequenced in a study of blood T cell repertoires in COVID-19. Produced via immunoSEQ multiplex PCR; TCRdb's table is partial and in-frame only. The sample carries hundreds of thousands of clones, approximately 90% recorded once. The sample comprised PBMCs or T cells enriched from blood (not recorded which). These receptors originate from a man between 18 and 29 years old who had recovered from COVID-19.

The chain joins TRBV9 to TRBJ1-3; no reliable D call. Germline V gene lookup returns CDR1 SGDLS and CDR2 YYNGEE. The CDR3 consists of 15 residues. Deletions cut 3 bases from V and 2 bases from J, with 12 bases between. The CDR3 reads CASSASGVAGNTIYF. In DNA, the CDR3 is TGTGCCAGCAGCGCCTCGGGAGTCGCTGGAAACACCATATATTTT.

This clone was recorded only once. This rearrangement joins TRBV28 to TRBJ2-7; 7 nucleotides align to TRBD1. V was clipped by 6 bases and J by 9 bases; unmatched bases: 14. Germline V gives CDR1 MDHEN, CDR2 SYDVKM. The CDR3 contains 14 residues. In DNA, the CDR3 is TGTGCCAGCAGAGTCACAGGGGCCGTGGTTCGGCAGTACTTC. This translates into CASRVTGAVVRQYF. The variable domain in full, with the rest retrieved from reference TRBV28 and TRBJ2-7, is DVKVTQSSRYLVKRTGEKVFLECVQDMDHENMFWYRQDPGLGLRLIYFSYDVKMKEKGDIPEGYSVSREKKERFSLILESASTNQTSMYLCASRVTGAVVRQYFGPGTRLTVT.

In nucleotides, the CDR3 is TGTGCCAGCAGCGCGGGGGTGAACACTGAAGCTTTCTTT. As protein: CASSAGVNTEAFF. V is TRBV5-6 and J is TRBJ1-1; weak D call: TRBD1 (5 bases). V dropped 4 bases and J dropped 0 bases, with 7 bases sitting between them. Germline values: CDR1 SGHDT, CDR2 YYEEEE. CDR3 length: 13 residues.

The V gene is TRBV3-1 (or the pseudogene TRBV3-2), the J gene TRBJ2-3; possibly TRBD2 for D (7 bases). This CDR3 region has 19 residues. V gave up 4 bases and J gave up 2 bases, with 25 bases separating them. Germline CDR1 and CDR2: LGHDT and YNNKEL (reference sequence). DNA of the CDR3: TGTGCCAGCAGCCCTTCTGGGCGGGGGCCCGAAAGCCCCACAGATACGCAGTATTTT. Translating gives CASSPSGRGPESPTDTQYF.

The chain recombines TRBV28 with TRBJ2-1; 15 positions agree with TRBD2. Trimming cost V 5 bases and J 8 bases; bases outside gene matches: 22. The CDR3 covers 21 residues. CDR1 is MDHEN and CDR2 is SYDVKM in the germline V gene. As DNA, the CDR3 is TGTGCCAGCAGTCTACCCTTGATATGGACTAGCGGGAGGGCCTTTCATCATGAGCAGTTCTTC. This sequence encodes CASSLPLIWTSGRAFHHEQFF. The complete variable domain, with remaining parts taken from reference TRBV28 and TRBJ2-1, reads DVKVTQSSRYLVKRTGEKVFLECVQDMDHENMFWYRQDPGLGLRLIYFSYDVKMKEKGDIPEGYSVSREKKERFSLILESASTNQTSMYLCASSLPLIWTSGRAFHHEQFFGPGTRLTVL.

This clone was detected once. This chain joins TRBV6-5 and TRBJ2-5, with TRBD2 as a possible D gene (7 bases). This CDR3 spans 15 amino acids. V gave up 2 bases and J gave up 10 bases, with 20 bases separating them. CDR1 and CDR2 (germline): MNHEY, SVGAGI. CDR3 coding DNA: TGTGCCAGCAGTTACGGGGAGTGGGCAAGGGGGGGCCAGTACTTC. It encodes CASSYGEWARGGQYF.

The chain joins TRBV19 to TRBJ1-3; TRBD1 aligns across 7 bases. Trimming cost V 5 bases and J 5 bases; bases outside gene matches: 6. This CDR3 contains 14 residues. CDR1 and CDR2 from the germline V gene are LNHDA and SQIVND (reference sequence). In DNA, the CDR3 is TGTGCCAGTAGTCCCGACAGGGCGAGAAACACCATATATTTT. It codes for CASSPDRARNTIYF.

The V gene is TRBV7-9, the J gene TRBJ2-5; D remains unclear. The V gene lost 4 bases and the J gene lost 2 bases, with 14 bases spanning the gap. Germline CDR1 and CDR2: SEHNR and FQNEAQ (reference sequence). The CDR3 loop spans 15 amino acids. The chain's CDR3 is CASSSYPGQQETQYF. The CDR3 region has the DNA TGTGCCAGCAGCTCGTACCCGGGTCAACAAGAGACCCAGTACTTC.

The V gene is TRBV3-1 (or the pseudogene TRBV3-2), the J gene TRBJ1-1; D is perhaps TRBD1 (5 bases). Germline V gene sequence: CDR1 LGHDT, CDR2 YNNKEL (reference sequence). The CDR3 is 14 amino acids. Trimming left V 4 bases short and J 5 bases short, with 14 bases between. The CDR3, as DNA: TGTGCCAGCAGCCTCCCGCAGGGCCGGACTGAAGCTTTCTTT. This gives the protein CASSLPQGRTEAFF.

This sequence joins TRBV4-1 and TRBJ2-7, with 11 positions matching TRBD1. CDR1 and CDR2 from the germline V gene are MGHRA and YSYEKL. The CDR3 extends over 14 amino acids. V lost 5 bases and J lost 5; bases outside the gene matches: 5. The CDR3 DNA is TGCGCCAGCAGCAGGGACAGGGGGGTCCACGAGCAGTACTTC. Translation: CASSRDRGVHEQYF.

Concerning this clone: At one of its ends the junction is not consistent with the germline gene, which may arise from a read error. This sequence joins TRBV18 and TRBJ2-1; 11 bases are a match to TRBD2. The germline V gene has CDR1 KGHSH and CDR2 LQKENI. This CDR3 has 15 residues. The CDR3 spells CASSPLAGDQGEQFF. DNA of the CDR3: TGTGCCAGCTCCCCACTAGCGGGAGATCAGGGTGAGCAGTTCTTC.

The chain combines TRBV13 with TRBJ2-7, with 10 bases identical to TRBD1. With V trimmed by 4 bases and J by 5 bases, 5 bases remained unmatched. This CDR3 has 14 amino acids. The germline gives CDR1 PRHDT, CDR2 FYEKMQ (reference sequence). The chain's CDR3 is CASSSRDRGDEQYF. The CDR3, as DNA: TGTGCCAGCAGCTCCCGGGACAGGGGCGACGAGCAGTACTTC.

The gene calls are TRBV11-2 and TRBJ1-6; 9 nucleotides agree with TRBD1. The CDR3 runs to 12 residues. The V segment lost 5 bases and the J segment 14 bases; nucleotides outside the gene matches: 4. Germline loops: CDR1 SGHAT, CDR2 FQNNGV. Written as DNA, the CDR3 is TGTGCCAGCAGCCCGGGGACAGGGTCCCTCCACTTT. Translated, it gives CASSPGTGSLHF.

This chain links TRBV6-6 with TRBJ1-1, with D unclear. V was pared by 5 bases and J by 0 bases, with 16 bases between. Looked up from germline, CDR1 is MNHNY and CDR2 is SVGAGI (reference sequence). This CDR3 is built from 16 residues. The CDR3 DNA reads TGTGCCAGCAGTCATACCGACGGAGGAATGAACACTGAAGCTTTCTTT. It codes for CASSHTDGGMNTEAFF.

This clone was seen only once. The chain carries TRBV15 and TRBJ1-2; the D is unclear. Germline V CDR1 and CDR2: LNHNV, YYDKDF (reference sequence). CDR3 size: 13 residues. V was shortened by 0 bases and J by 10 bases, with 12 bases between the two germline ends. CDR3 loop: CATSRDVAMFYTF. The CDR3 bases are TGTGCCACCAGCAGAGATGTAGCCATGTTCTACACCTTC.

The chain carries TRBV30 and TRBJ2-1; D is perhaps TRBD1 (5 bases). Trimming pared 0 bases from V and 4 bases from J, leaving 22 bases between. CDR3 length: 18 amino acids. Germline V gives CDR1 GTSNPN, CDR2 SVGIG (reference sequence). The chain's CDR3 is CAWSVIGRVGSPYNEQFF. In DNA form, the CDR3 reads TGTGCCTGGAGTGTAATTGGCAGGGTGGGAAGCCCGTACAATGAGCAGTTCTTC.

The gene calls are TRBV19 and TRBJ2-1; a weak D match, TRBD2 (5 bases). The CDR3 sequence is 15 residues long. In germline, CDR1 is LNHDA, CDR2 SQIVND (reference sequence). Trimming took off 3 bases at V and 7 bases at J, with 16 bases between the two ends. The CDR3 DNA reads TGTGCCAGTAGTATCGTGGGTGCGGGTTGGAATGAGCAGTTCTTC. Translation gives CASSIVGAGWNEQFF.

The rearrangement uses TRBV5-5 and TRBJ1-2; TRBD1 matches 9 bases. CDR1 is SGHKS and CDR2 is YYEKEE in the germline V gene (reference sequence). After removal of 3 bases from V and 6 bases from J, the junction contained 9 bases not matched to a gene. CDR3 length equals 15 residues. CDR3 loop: CASSSTTGGADGYTF. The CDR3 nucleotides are TGTGCCAGCAGCTCCACTACAGGGGGCGCGGATGGCTACACCTTC.

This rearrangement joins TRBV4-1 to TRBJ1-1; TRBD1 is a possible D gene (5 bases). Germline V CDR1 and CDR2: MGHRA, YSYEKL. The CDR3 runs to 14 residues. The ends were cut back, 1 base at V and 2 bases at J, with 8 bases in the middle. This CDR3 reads CASSQGQTNTEAFF. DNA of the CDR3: TGCGCCAGCAGCCAAGGACAGACCAACACTGAAGCTTTCTTT.

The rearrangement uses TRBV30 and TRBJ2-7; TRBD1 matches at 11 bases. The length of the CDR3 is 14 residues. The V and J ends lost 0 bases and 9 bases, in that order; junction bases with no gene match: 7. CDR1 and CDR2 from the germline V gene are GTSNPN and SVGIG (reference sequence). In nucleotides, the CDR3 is TGTGCCTGGAGTGTCGGACAGGGGGCTTTGGGGCAGTACTTC. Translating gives CAWSVGQGALGQYF.

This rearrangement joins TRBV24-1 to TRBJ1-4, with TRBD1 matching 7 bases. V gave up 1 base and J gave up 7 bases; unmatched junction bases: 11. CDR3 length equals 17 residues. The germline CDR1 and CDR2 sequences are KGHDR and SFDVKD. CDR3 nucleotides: TGTGCCACCAGTGATTTTAGCTGGGAACAGGGGTCTGAAAAACTGTTTTTT. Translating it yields CATSDFSWEQGSEKLFF.

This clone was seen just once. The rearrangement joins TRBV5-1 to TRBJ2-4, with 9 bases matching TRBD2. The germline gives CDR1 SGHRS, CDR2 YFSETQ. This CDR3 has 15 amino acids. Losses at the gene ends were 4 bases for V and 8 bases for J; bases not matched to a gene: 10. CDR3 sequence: CASSPRGGALDIQYF. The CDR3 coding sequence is TGCGCCAGCAGCCCCCGCGGGGGGGCCCTTGACATTCAGTACTTC. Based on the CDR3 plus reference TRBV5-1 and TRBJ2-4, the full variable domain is KAGVTQTPRYLIKTRGQQVTLSCSPISGHRSVSWYQQTPGQGLQFLFEYFSETQRNKGNFPGRFSGRQFSNSRSEMNVSTLELGDSALYLCASSPRGGALDIQYFGAGTRLSVL.

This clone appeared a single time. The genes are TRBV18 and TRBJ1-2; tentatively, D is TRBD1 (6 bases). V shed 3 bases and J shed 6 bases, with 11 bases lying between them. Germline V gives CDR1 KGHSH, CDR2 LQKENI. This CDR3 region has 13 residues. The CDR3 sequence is CASSPRQENGYTF. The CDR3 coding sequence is TGTGCCAGCTCACCCCGACAGGAAAATGGCTACACCTTC.

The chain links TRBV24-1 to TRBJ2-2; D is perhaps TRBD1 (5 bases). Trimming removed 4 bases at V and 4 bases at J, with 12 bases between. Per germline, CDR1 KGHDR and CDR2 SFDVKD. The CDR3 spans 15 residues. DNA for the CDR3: TGTGCCACCAGTGACGCTATACAGGCCACCGGGGAGCTGTTTTTT. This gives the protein CATSDAIQATGELFF.

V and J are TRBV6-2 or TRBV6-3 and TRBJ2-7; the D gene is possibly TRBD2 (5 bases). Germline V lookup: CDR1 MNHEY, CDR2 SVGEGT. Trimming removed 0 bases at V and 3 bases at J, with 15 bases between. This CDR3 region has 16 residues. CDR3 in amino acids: CASSYSHLDGNYEQYF. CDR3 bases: TGTGCCAGCAGTTACTCGCATTTGGACGGGAACTACGAGCAGTACTTC.

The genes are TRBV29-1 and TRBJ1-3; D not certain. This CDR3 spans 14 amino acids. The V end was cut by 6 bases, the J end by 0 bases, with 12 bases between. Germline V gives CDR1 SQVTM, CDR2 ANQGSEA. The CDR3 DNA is TGCAGCGTGGAGTCTCATAACTCTGGAAACACCATATATTTT. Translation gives CSVESHNSGNTIYF.

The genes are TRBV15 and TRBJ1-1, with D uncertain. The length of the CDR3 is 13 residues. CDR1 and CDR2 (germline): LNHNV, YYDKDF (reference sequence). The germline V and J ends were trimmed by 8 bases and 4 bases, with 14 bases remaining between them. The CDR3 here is CATGIGGGTEAFF. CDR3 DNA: TGTGCCACCGGTATAGGCGGCGGCACTGAAGCTTTCTTT.

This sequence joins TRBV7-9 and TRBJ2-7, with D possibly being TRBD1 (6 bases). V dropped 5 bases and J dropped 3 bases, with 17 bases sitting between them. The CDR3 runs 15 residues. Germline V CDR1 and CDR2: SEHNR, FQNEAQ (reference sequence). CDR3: CASSAPAGRGYEQYF. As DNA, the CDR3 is TGTGCCAGCAGCGCCCCTGCCGGCAGGGGCTACGAGCAGTACTTC.

The CDR3 reads CATSLRGISYEQYF. The CDR3 nucleotides read TGTGCCACCAGTCTGCGGGGGATCTCCTACGAGCAGTACTTC. The chain uses TRBV24-1 and TRBJ2-7; 7 bases agree with TRBD2. This CDR3 is built from 14 residues. V dropped 6 bases and J dropped 0; count of bases not matched to a gene: 4. CDR1 is KGHDR and CDR2 is SFDVKD in the germline V gene.

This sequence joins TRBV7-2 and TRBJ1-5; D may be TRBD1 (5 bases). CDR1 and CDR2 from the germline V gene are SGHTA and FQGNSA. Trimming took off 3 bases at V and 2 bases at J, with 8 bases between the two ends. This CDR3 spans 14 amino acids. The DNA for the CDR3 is TGTGCCAGCAGCTTCAGGGCTGGCAATCAGCCCCAGCATTTT. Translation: CASSFRAGNQPQHF. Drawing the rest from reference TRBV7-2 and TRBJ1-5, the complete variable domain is GAGVSQSPSNKVTEKGKDVELRCDPISGHTALYWYRQSLGQGLEFLIYFQGNSAPDKSGLPSDRFSAERTGGSVSTLTIQRTQQEDSAVYLCASSFRAGNQPQHFGDGTRLSIL.